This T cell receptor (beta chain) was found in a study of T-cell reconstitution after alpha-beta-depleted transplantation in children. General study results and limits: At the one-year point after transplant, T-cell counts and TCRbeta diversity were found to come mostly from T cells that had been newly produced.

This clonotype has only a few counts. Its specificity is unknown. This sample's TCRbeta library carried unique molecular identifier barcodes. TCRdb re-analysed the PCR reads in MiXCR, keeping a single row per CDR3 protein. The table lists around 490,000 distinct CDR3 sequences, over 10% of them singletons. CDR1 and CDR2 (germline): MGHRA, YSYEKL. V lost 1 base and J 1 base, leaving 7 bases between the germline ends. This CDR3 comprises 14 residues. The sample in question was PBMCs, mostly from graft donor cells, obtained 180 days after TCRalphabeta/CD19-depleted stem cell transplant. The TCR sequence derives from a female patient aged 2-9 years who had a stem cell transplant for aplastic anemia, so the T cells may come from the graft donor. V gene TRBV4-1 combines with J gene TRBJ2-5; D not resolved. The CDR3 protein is CASSQVLIQETQYF. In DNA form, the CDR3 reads TGCGCCAGCAGCCAAGTCCTGATCCAAGAGACCCAGTACTTC.